A single sample gave rise to the 5 T cell receptor beta chains below, sequenced in a study of Tregs in tolerant kidney transplant recipients. Assay used: immunoSEQ multiplex PCR; TCRdb lists only in-frame clones, some missing. The data show about 78,000 clones, with around 93% seen just once and about 0.3% held by the top ten. The sample consisted of Tregs from blood, taken before the transplant. These receptors were obtained from a human donor who received a combined kidney and bone marrow transplant.

The table lists this clone with a count of one. The chain recombines TRBV9 with TRBJ2-2; the match to TRBD1 covers 8 bases. Germline V gene lookup returns CDR1 SGDLS and CDR2 YYNGEE. With V trimmed by 6 bases and J by 3 bases, 4 bases remained unmatched. There are 14 residues in the CDR3. CDR3 loop: CASKGTGYTGELFF. The CDR3 DNA follows: TGTGCCAGCAAGGGGACAGGATACACCGGGGAGCTGTTTTTT. The whole variable domain, remainder taken from reference TRBV9 and TRBJ2-2, is DSGVTQTPKHLITATGQRVTLRCSPRSGDLSVYWYQQSLDQGLQFLIQYYNGEERAKGNILERFSAQQFPDLHSELNLSSLELGDSALYFCASKGTGYTGELFFGEGSRLTVL.

The V and J genes are TRBV28 and TRBJ1-4; D is ambiguous. Trimming left V 3 bases short and J 7 bases short, with 12 bases between. The CDR3 consists of 14 residues. Germline CDR1 reads MDHEN; CDR2 reads SYDVKM. CDR3 protein: CASSLQELGEKLFF. In DNA, the CDR3 is TGTGCCAGCAGTTTGCAGGAATTGGGTGAAAAACTGTTTTTT.

V and J are TRBV11-3 and TRBJ2-1; 10 bases line up with TRBD1. The ends lost 5 bases at V and 8 bases at J; junction bases unmatched: 3. The CDR3 length is 13 residues. Per germline, CDR1 SGHNT and CDR2 YENEEA. The CDR3 DNA is TGTGCCAGCAGCCCGGGACAGGGGTATGAGCAGTTCTTC. It is translated as CASSPGQGYEQFF.

The chain is built from TRBV6-1 and TRBJ1-5; tentatively, D is TRBD1 (6 bases). Germline V lookup: CDR1 MNHNS, CDR2 SASEGT. V was pared by 3 bases and J by 1 base, with 10 bases between. CDR3 length equals 15 residues. The CDR3 DNA follows: TGTGCCAGCAGTGAGCACAGGGTCAGCAATCAGCCCCAGCATTTT. This codes for CASSEHRVSNQPQHF.

This clone was picked up a small number of times. The rearrangement uses TRBV10-3 and TRBJ1-4; TRBD1 might be the D (5 bases). CDR1 and CDR2 from the germline V gene are ENHRY and SYGVKD. Trimming left V 0 bases short and J 1 base short, with 9 bases between. The CDR3 is 16 amino acids. The CDR3 region is CAISESGVGTNEKLFF. DNA of the CDR3: TGTGCCATCAGTGAGTCAGGGGTAGGAACTAATGAAAAACTGTTTTTT.